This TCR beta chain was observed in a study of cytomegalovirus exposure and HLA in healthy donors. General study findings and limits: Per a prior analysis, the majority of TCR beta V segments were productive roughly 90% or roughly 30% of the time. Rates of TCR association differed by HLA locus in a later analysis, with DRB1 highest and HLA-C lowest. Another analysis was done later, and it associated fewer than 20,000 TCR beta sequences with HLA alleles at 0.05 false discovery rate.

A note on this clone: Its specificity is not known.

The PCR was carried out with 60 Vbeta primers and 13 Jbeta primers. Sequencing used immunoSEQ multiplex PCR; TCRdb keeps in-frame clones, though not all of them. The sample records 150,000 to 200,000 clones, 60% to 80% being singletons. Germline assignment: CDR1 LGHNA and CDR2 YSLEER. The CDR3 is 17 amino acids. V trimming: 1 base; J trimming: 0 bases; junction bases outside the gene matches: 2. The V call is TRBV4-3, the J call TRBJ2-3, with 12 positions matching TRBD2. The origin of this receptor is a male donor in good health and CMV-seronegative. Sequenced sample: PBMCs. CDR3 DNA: TGCGCCAGCAGCCAAGGGGGGACTAGCGGGAGCACAGATACGCAGTATTTT. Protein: CASSQGGTSGSTDTQYF.